A single sample is the source of the 7 T cell receptor beta chains below, sequenced in a study of cytomegalovirus exposure and HLA in healthy donors. It was with 60 Vbeta and 13 Jbeta primers that the PCR ran. Sequencing was performed with immunoSEQ multiplex PCR; in TCRdb, only in-frame clones are kept and a portion is missing. The profile shows around 140,000 clones, 75% of them singletons. The sequenced material came from PBMCs. The receptors here all came from a man aged 40-50 years in good health and CMV-seronegative.

CDR3 DNA: TGCGCCAGCAGCCCTCGTGGACAGGGGGCGACCTACGAGCAGTACTTC. Translation: CASSPRGQGATYEQYF. The chain uses TRBV4-1 and TRBJ2-7; 11 nucleotides line up with TRBD1. Germline V CDR1 and CDR2: MGHRA, YSYEKL. This CDR3 region has 16 residues. The junction had 7 bases not matched to a gene; V was cut back by 4 bases and J by 2 bases.

A word on this clone: This specimen includes other DNA sequences encoding the same CDR3. The rearrangement uses TRBV7-6 and TRBJ2-7, with 7 bases matching TRBD1. The CDR3 is made up of 14 amino acids. The V gene end was trimmed by 5 bases and the J gene end by 1 base; junction bases not matched to a gene: 5. Germline CDR1 SGHVS, CDR2 FNYEAQ. CDR3 sequence reads: CASSPRTGSYEQYF. CDR3 nucleotides: TGTGCCAGCAGCCCCCGGACAGGTTCCTACGAGCAGTACTTC. Filled out from reference TRBV7-6 and TRBJ2-7, the complete variable domain reads GAGVSQSPRYKVTKRGQDVALRCDPISGHVSLYWYRQALGQGPEFLTYFNYEAQQDKSGLPNDRFSAERPEGSISTLTIQRTEQRDSAMYRCASSPRTGSYEQYFGPGTRLTVT.

The chain employs TRBV27 and TRBJ2-1; TRBD1 matches 7 bases. J was trimmed by 7 bases and V by 5 bases; bases with no gene match: 14. The germline V gene has CDR1 MNHEY and CDR2 SMNVEV (reference sequence). This CDR3 has 16 amino acids. CDR3 protein: CASSPSQGEFQNEQFF. The DNA of the CDR3 is TGTGCCAGCAGTCCCAGCCAGGGGGAGTTCCAGAATGAGCAGTTCTTC.

The chain has TRBV19 and TRBJ1-5; maybe TRBD1 (5 bases). This CDR3 region has 16 residues. Germline V lookup: CDR1 LNHDA, CDR2 SQIVND (reference sequence). V lost 2 bases to trimming and J lost 6 bases, with 17 bases between them. As DNA, the CDR3 is TGTGCCAGTAGTATATCGATCGGGGGTTGGCCTCAGCCCCAGCATTTT. Amino acid sequence: CASSISIGGWPQPQHF.

The J gene is TRBJ2-1, the V gene TRBV7-7; no definite D call. Trimming cost V 5 bases and J 9 bases, with 14 bases left between them. The CDR3 is made up of 13 amino acids. Germline V gives CDR1 SSHAT, CDR2 FNYEAQ (reference sequence). CDR3 region: CASSLQTAAEQFF. The CDR3 nucleotides are TGTGCCAGCAGCCTCCAGACGGCGGCTGAGCAGTTCTTC. Full variable domain (rest looked up from reference TRBV7-7 and TRBJ2-1): GAGVSQSPRYKVTKRGQDVTLRCDPISSHATLYWYQQALGQGPEFLTYFNYEAQPDKSGLPSDRFSAERPEGSISTLTIQRTEQRDSAMYRCASSLQTAAEQFFGPGTRLTVL.

This chain uses TRBV27 with TRBJ1-5, with 8 nucleotides matching TRBD1. V trimming: 6 bases; J trimming: 4 bases; junction bases outside the gene matches: 2. The germline gives CDR1 MNHEY, CDR2 SMNVEV (reference sequence). CDR3 length equals 13 residues. This CDR3 is CASRTGANQPQHF. The CDR3 DNA is TGTGCCAGCAGGACAGGGGCGAATCAGCCCCAGCATTTT.

In DNA form, the CDR3 reads TGTGCCTGGAGCACGGGTCTTAATCAGCCCCAGCATTTT. Amino acids: CAWSTGLNQPQHF. The V call is TRBV30, the J call TRBJ1-5; D is unresolved. Trimming took 3 bases from V and 4 from J, leaving 10 bases between them. CDR3 length: 13 residues. The germline gives CDR1 GTSNPN, CDR2 SVGIG (reference sequence).